The clone carrying this T cell receptor (beta chain) was detected only a few times. Antigen specificity is unknown. Starting from 500 ng of total RNA, TCR beta cDNA was produced with a primer in the constant region. Investigators got TCR beta libraries out of three nested multiplex PCR rounds, done with slightly modified ARM-PCR. A C-beta reverse primer was combined with TRBV1-TRBV30 forward primers in the first two PCR rounds, and each round had 10 cycles. TCRdb called the multiplex PCR reads again in MiXCR, with one record for every CDR3 protein. The sample records approximately 330,000 distinct CDR3 sequences, around 60% being singletons. This entry belongs to a study of tumor-infiltrating lymphocytes in primary liver carcinoma. Looking at the study overall: Subjects presented with primary liver carcinoma managed by surgical resection. Study results and caveats: Because of bulk unsorted sampling, CD4+ and CD8+ repertoires were not subjected to comparison. Tumors had a significantly higher top-250-clone fraction than blood (p = 0.039).

Alongside blood RNA obtained from unsorted whole blood, germline DNA was also extracted. The germline CDR1 and CDR2 sequences are LGHNA and YSLEER. The CDR3 totals 15 residues. The ends were cut back, 4 bases at V and 2 bases at J, with 14 bases in the middle. The sequenced sample consisted of peripheral blood. The TCR originated in a middle-aged man with primary liver carcinoma and hepatitis B virus infection. V is TRBV4-3 and J is TRBJ1-2, with unresolved D. The CDR3 spells CASSPGPGSNYGYTF. The CDR3 coding sequence is TGCGCCAGCAGCCCCGGACCGGGTTCGAACTATGGCTACACCTTC.